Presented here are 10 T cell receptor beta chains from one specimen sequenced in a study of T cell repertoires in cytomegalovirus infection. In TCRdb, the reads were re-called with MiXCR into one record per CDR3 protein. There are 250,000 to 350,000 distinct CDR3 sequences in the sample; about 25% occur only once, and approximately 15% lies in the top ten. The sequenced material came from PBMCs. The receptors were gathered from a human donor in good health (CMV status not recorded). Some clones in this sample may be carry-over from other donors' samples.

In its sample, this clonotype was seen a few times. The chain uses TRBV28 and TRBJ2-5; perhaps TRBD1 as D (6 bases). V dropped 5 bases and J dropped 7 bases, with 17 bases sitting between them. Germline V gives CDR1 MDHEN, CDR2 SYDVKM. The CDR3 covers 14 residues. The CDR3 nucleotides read TGTGCCAGCAGTGGCGACAGGCTACTGGGGACCCAGTACTTC. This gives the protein CASSGDRLLGTQYF.

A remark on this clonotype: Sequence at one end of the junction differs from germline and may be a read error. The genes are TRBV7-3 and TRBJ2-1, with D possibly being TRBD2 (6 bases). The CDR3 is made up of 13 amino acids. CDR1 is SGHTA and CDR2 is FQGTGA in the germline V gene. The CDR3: CASSFMEGNEQIF. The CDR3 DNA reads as TGTGCCAGCAGCTTCATGGAGGGCAATGAGCAGATCTTC.

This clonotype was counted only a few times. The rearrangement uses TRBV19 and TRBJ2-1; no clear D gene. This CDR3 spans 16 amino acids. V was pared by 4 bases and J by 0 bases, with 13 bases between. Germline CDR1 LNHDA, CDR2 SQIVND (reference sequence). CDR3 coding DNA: TGTGCCAGTAGTACAGGTCTGACTGGCTCCTACAATGAGCAGTTCTTC. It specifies CASSTGLTGSYNEQFF.

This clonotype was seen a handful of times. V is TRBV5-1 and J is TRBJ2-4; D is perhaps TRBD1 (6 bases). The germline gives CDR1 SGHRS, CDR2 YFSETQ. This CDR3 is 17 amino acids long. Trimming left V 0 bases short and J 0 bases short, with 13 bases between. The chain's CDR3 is CASSLGSGTIAKNIQYF. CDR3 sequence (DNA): TGCGCCAGCAGCTTGGGATCAGGGACAATAGCCAAAAACATTCAGTACTTC.

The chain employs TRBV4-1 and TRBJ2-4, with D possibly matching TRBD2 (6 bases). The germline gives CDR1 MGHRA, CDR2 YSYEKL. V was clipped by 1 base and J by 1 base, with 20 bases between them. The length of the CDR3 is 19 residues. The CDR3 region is CASSQARDYGRFAKNIQYF. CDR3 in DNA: TGCGCCAGCAGCCAAGCCCGAGACTACGGGAGATTTGCCAAAAACATTCAGTACTTC.

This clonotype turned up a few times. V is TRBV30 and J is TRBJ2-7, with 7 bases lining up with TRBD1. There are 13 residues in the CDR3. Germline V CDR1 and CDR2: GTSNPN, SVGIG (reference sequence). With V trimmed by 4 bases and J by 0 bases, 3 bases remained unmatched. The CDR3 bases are TGTGCCTGGAACCGGGACAGCTCCTACGAGCAGTACTTC. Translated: CAWNRDSSYEQYF.

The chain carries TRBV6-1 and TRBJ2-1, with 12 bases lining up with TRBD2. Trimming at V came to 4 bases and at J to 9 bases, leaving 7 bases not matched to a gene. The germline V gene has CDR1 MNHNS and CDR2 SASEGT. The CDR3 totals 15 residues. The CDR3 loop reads CASSALAGGASEQFF. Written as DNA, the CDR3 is TGTGCCAGCAGTGCACTAGCGGGAGGTGCGAGTGAGCAGTTCTTC.

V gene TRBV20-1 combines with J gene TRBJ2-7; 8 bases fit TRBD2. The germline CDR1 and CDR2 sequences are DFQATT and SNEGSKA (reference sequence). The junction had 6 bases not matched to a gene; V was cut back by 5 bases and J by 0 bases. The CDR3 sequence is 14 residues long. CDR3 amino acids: CSAEPGGTSYEQYF. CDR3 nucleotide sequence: TGCAGTGCTGAGCCGGGGGGGACCTCCTACGAGCAGTACTTC.

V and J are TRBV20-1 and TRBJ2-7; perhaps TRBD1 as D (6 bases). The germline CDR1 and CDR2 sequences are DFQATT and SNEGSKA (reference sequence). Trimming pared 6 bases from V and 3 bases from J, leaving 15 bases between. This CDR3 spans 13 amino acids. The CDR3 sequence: CSAPGVLSYEQYF. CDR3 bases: TGCAGTGCGCCAGGGGTTCTAAGCTACGAGCAGTACTTC.

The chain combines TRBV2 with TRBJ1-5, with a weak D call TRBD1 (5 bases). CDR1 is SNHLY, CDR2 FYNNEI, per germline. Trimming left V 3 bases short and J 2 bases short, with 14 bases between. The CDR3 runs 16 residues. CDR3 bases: TGTGCCAGCAGTGATTGGCTGGGGCGCGGCAATCAGCCCCAGCATTTT. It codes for CASSDWLGRGNQPQHF.